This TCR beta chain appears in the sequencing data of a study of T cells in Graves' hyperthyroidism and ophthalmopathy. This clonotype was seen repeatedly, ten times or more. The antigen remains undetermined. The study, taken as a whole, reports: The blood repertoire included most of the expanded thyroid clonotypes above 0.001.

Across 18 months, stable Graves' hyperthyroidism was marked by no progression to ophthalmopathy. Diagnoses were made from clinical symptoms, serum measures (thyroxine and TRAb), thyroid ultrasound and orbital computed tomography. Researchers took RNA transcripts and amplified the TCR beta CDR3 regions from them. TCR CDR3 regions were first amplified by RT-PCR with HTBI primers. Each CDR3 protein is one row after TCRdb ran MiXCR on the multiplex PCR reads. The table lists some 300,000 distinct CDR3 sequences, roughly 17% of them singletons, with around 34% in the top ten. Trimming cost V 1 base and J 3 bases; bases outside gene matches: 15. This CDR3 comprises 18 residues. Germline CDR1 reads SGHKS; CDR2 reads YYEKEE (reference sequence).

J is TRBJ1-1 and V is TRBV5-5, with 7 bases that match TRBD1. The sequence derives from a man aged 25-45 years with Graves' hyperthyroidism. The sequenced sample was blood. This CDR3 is CASSLWAGGGIGDTEAFF. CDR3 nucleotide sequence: TGTGCCAGCAGCTTGTGGGCAGGGGGAGGGATTGGCGACACTGAAGCTTTCTTT.